One and the same sample provided the 19 T cell receptor beta chains below, sequenced in a study of beta chain features in type 1 diabetes. The antigens for these receptors are not known. Study-level findings and limits: Patients with Type 1 diabetes showed moderately but significantly shorter TCRB CDR3s in all four CD4+ subsets.

Since all of the isolated RNA was reverse transcribed, expressed TCRB transcripts were what got sequenced. The protocol was immunoSEQ multiplex PCR, while the TCRdb copy is restricted to in-frame clones and leaves out a portion. The table records more than 250,000 clones, roughly 22% of them present only once. Sequencing used naive CD4+ T cells from blood. These receptors were taken from a woman in her 40s with type 1 diabetes.

This clone has more than one count but fewer than ten. This chain joins TRBV19 and TRBJ1-5; TRBD1 aligns across 9 bases. This CDR3 comprises 17 residues. V lost 5 bases, J lost 3 bases, and 11 bases stayed unmatched. The germline gives CDR1 LNHDA, CDR2 SQIVND (reference sequence). Here the CDR3 reads CASSPYRDRGYNQPQHF. CDR3 sequence (DNA): TGTGCCAGTAGTCCCTACCGAGACAGGGGGTACAATCAGCCCCAGCATTTT.

CDR3 residues: CASSVGTSGAQETQYF. In DNA, the CDR3 is TGTGCCAGCAGCGTAGGTACTAGCGGGGCCCAAGAGACCCAGTACTTC. The chain is built from TRBV9 and TRBJ2-5, with 10 bases fitting TRBD2. Germline V gives CDR1 SGDLS, CDR2 YYNGEE. After removal of 0 bases from V and 1 base from J, the junction contained 3 bases not matched to a gene. This CDR3 comprises 16 residues.

The gene calls are TRBV16 and TRBJ1-5; maybe TRBD1 (5 bases). Germline V lookup: CDR1 KGHSY, CDR2 FQNENV. The CDR3 contains 15 residues. Trimming shortened V by 2 bases and J by 0 bases, and 8 bases separated the two germline ends. In nucleotides, the CDR3 is TGTGCCAGCAGCCAAAGACAGCCTAGCAATCAGCCCCAGCATTTT. It codes for CASSQRQPSNQPQHF.

The gene calls are TRBV27 and TRBJ2-7; TRBD1 agrees at 10 bases. With V trimmed by 5 bases and J by 5 bases, 12 bases remained unmatched. This CDR3 contains 16 residues. CDR1 and CDR2 from the germline V gene are MNHEY and SMNVEV (reference sequence). The CDR3 region has the DNA TGTGCCAGCAGTCCCGCTGTGAGACAGGGGGCTCACGAGCAGTACTTC. This translates into CASSPAVRQGAHEQYF.

This clone showed up just a few times. V usage is TRBV30 and J usage is TRBJ2-1; D might be TRBD2 (6 bases). CDR3 length: 11 amino acids. Germline V CDR1 and CDR2: GTSNPN, SVGIG (reference sequence). V was trimmed by 0 bases and J by 13 bases, leaving 10 bases between them. This CDR3 is CAWSVGGRQFF. In DNA form, the CDR3 reads TGTGCCTGGAGTGTGGGGGGACGTCAGTTCTTC.

A few counts support this clone. The chain couples TRBV2 to TRBJ1-5; D unresolved. The CDR3 sequence is 14 residues long. In germline, CDR1 is SNHLY, CDR2 FYNNEI. V gave up 4 bases and J gave up 4 bases, with 11 bases separating them. The CDR3 here is CASSGTGLNQPQHF. The CDR3, as DNA: TGTGCCAGCAGTGGCACGGGTCTAAATCAGCCCCAGCATTTT.

This clone was counted only a few times. The CDR3 loop reads CASSSGQYYGYTF. For the CDR3, the DNA is TGTGCCAGCAGCTCCGGACAGTACTATGGCTACACCTTC. The chain recombines TRBV9 with TRBJ1-2, with D possibly matching TRBD1 (6 bases). The CDR3 spans 13 residues. V shed 4 bases and J shed 3 bases, with 10 bases lying between them. CDR1 SGDLS and CDR2 YYNGEE come from the germline V gene.

V is TRBV7-2 and J is TRBJ2-5; D not resolved. CDR3 length: 13 amino acids. Trimming took off 5 bases at V and 4 bases at J, with 11 bases between the two ends. Germline V lookup: CDR1 SGHTA, CDR2 FQGNSA. The CDR3 reads CASSTSPPETQYF. Written as DNA, the CDR3 is TGTGCCAGCAGCACATCTCCTCCAGAGACCCAGTACTTC.

This clone has more than one count but fewer than ten. This sequence joins TRBV4-3 and TRBJ1-2, with D uncertain. This CDR3 region has 12 residues. V was cut by 4 bases and J by 4 bases, with 7 bases left in between. The germline V gene encodes CDR1 LGHNA and CDR2 YSLEER. CDR3 coding DNA: TGCGCCAGCAGCCTCTCGGGCTATGGCTACACCTTC. Protein: CASSLSGYGYTF.

This clone was seen more than once but under ten times. Here the CDR3 reads CASSQTRQDPLHF. The CDR3 nucleotides are TGTGCCAGCAGCCAAACCAGACAGGACCCCCTCCACTTT. The chain has TRBV4-2 and TRBJ1-6; D may be TRBD1 (6 bases). Per the germline V gene, CDR1 is LGHNA and CDR2 is YNFKEQ. V was trimmed by 2 bases and J by 13 bases, leaving 12 bases between them. This CDR3 spans 13 amino acids.

This clone came up a few times. The rearrangement links TRBV7-3 to TRBJ1-5; unclear D gene. V was shortened by 1 base and J by 7 bases, with 8 bases between the two germline ends. The CDR3 totals 13 residues. The germline V gene encodes CDR1 SGHTA and CDR2 FQGTGA. CDR3 in amino acids: CASSLIPRQPQHF. The CDR3 DNA sequence: TGTGCCAGCAGCTTAATCCCCCGGCAGCCCCAGCATTTT.

This clone was counted a few times. The rearrangement joins TRBV7-3 to TRBJ2-7; TRBD1 might be the D (6 bases). CDR1 SGHTA and CDR2 FQGTGA come from the germline V gene. This CDR3 is 13 amino acids long. V was trimmed by 5 bases and J by 1 base, leaving 9 bases between them. The CDR3 region has the DNA TGTGCCAGCAGCCCCGGACAGTCCTACGAGCAGTACTTC. Its translation is CASSPGQSYEQYF.

This sequence joins TRBV30 and TRBJ1-5; perhaps TRBD1 as D (5 bases). Germline V lookup: CDR1 GTSNPN, CDR2 SVGIG (reference sequence). The CDR3 extends over 15 amino acids. V dropped 1 base and J dropped 0 bases, with 10 bases sitting between them. CDR3 in DNA: TGTGCCTGGAGTGGGACATTACTTAGCAATCAGCCCCAGCATTTT. Translated, it gives CAWSGTLLSNQPQHF.

The sample holds a few counts of this clone. J is TRBJ2-1 and V is TRBV4-3, with D perhaps matching TRBD2 (6 bases). The CDR3 is 16 amino acids. Trimming took 1 base from V and 5 from J, leaving 15 bases between them. Germline assignment: CDR1 LGHNA and CDR2 YSLEER. CDR3 sequence reads: CASSQVGDWGDNEQFF. The CDR3 bases are TGCGCCAGCAGCCAAGTAGGGGACTGGGGGGACAATGAGCAGTTCTTC.

This clone was detected only a few times. The CDR3 protein is CASSFGGINEQFF. DNA for the CDR3: TGCGCCAGCAGCTTCGGAGGAATCAATGAGCAGTTCTTC. The rearrangement uses TRBV5-1 and TRBJ2-1, with TRBD2 as a possible D gene (5 bases). CDR1 SGHRS and CDR2 YFSETQ come from the germline V gene. Trimming took off 2 bases at V and 6 bases at J, with 9 bases between the two ends. The CDR3 covers 13 residues.

The chain recombines TRBV9 with TRBJ1-1, with D possibly TRBD1 on 5 matching bases. Deletions cut 2 bases from V and 5 bases from J, with 13 bases between. The CDR3 has 14 amino acids. Germline V CDR1 and CDR2: SGDLS, YYNGEE. CDR3 region: CASSVGAWETEAFF. The CDR3 bases are TGTGCCAGCAGCGTTGGGGCATGGGAAACTGAAGCTTTCTTT. Variable domain in full (rest from reference TRBV9 and TRBJ1-1): DSGVTQTPKHLITATGQRVTLRCSPRSGDLSVYWYQQSLDQGLQFLIQYYNGEERAKGNILERFSAQQFPDLHSELNLSSLELGDSALYFCASSVGAWETEAFFGQGTRLTVV.

CDR3 in amino acids: CASSAQGANTEAFF. The CDR3 bases are TGTGCCAGCAGTGCGCAGGGGGCGAACACTGAAGCTTTCTTT. This chain uses TRBV2 with TRBJ1-1; TRBD1 matches at 8 bases. V was clipped by 4 bases and J by 1 base; unmatched bases: 2. CDR1 and CDR2 from the germline V gene are SNHLY and FYNNEI. The CDR3 loop spans 14 amino acids.

The V gene is TRBV25-1, the J gene TRBJ2-6; weak D call: TRBD1 (6 bases). V was shortened by 4 bases and J by 1 base, with 8 bases between the two germline ends. This CDR3 is built from 15 residues. Germline values: CDR1 MGHDK, CDR2 SYGVNS. The CDR3 coding sequence is TGTGCCAGCAGTGTCACAGGGTCTGGGGCCAACGTCCTGACTTTC. This translates into CASSVTGSGANVLTF.

The V and J genes are TRBV30 and TRBJ2-3; D may be TRBD2 (5 bases). Trimming cost V 0 bases and J 0 bases, with 7 bases left between them. Germline CDR1 is GTSNPN and CDR2 is SVGIG (reference sequence). This CDR3 has 14 residues. This chain's CDR3 is CAWSVGVSTDTQYF. The CDR3 DNA sequence: TGTGCCTGGAGTGTGGGAGTAAGCACAGATACGCAGTATTTT.